Following are 5 T cell receptor beta chains from one sample sequenced in a study of T cell changes during pregnancy in multiple sclerosis. Some clones are missing from TCRdb's copy, which holds only in-frame ones; the method was immunoSEQ multiplex PCR. The data contain 40,000 to 45,000 clones, over 90% of them seen just once; the ten biggest clones take up about 6.7%. Specimen: CD8+ T cells from peripheral blood mononuclear cells, collected in the third trimester of pregnancy. These receptors originate from a female donor with multiple sclerosis, enrolled in a pregnancy study.

The chain links TRBV27 to TRBJ2-2; unclear D gene. Germline values: CDR1 MNHEY, CDR2 SMNVEV (reference sequence). CDR3 length equals 12 residues. The V gene lost 5 bases and the J gene lost 8 bases, with 9 bases spanning the gap. In nucleotides, the CDR3 is TGTGCCAGCAGTAGCTCAGGAGGGGAGCTGTTTTTT. Encoded protein: CASSSSGGELFF.

Note on this clone: Additional DNA sequences in this sample encode the identical CDR3. The chain combines TRBV27 with TRBJ1-1; the D gene is possibly TRBD1 (5 bases). Deletions cut 0 bases from V and 5 bases from J, with 10 bases between. Germline lookup yields CDR1 MNHEY and CDR2 SMNVEV (reference sequence). The CDR3 is made up of 14 amino acids. In DNA, the CDR3 is TGTGCCAGCAGTTTATCGCGGGGGGGGACTGAAGCTTTCTTT. This gives the protein CASSLSRGGTEAFF.

The chain employs TRBV4-2 and TRBJ2-2; TRBD2 matches at 11 bases. This CDR3 region has 16 residues. The germline CDR1 and CDR2 sequences are LGHNA and YNFKEQ. Losses at the gene ends were 2 bases for V and 4 bases for J; bases not matched to a gene: 3. As DNA, the CDR3 is TGTGCCAGCAGCCAACGTAGCGGGAGGGCCACCGGGGAGCTGTTTTTT. It encodes CASSQRSGRATGELFF.

The V and J genes are TRBV7-9 and TRBJ2-2, with D unclear. The CDR3 spans 12 residues. V was shortened by 1 base and J by 11 bases, with 8 bases between the two germline ends. Per the germline V gene, CDR1 is SEHNR and CDR2 is FQNEAQ (reference sequence). CDR3 coding DNA: TGTGCCAGCAGCTTAGGCCCCCTAGAGCTGTTTTTT. As protein: CASSLGPLELFF.

V gene TRBV7-9 combines with J gene TRBJ1-1; D remains unclear. Between the trimmed V and J ends, which lost 2 bases and 6 bases, there was a span of 10 bases. Per the germline V gene, CDR1 is SEHNR and CDR2 is FQNEAQ (reference sequence). This CDR3 spans 13 amino acids. CDR3 DNA sequence: TGTGCCAGCAGCTTACCGGGTCCGTCTGAAGCTTTCTTT. This translates into CASSLPGPSEAFF.